These 27 T cell receptor beta chains came from one sample sequenced in a study of molecular identifiers for immune sequencing clone quantification. Each CDR3 protein gets one entry after TCRdb re-called the PCR reads with MiXCR. This sample yields approximately 60,000 distinct CDR3 sequences, of which under 20% are seen a single time; more than 1.4% belongs to the top ten. The source material was naive CD8+ T cells from blood, with Jurkat cell RNA spiked in. Subset described: FACS-sorted CD8+CD4-CCR7+CD45RA+ naive T cells. The receptor source for this set is a human donor in good health. Some libraries in this study had Jurkat cell RNA spiked in.

This clonotype was counted at least ten times. The chain uses TRBV7-9 and TRBJ2-7; D is unresolved. This CDR3 spans 13 amino acids. The germline CDR1 and CDR2 sequences are SEHNR and FQNEAQ (reference sequence). The ends were cut back, 5 bases at V and 6 bases at J, with 14 bases in the middle. The CDR3 region has the DNA TGTGCCAGCAGCGGTCCCGACACCCTCGAGCAGTACTTC. Translating it yields CASSGPDTLEQYF.

In this sample, this clonotype turned up many times. This chain links TRBV13 with TRBJ2-3; no clear D gene. The length of the CDR3 is 15 residues. Looked up from germline, CDR1 is PRHDT and CDR2 is FYEKMQ (reference sequence). Trimming shortened V by 1 base and J by 0 bases, and 8 bases separated the two germline ends. The CDR3 DNA sequence: TGTGCCAGCAGCTTAGTCTCTGAAAGCACAGATACGCAGTATTTT. Residues: CASSLVSESTDTQYF.

This clonotype was counted at least ten times. The rearrangement uses TRBV6-2 or TRBV6-3 and TRBJ2-3; TRBD1 is a possible D gene (6 bases). The CDR3 runs to 13 residues. V lost 5 bases and J lost 3, with 9 bases in between. Per germline, CDR1 MNHEY and CDR2 SVGEGT. CDR3 amino acids: CASSVQGTDTQYF. CDR3 nucleotides: TGTGCCAGCAGTGTACAGGGTACAGATACGCAGTATTTT.

The rearrangement joins TRBV19 to TRBJ2-7, with 8 positions matching TRBD2. V lost 5 bases and J lost 3; bases outside the gene matches: 6. Germline V CDR1 and CDR2: LNHDA, SQIVND (reference sequence). This CDR3 has 14 residues. CDR3 protein: CASSPGLGNYEQYF. CDR3 DNA sequence: TGTGCCAGTAGTCCGGGACTAGGAAACTACGAGCAGTACTTC.

This clonotype was seen a few times. This sequence joins TRBV9 and TRBJ2-1; unclear D gene. Germline loops: CDR1 SGDLS, CDR2 YYNGEE. Trimming cost V 0 bases and J 1 base, with 8 bases left between them. The length of the CDR3 is 15 residues. In DNA, the CDR3 is TGTGCCAGCAGCGTAGGGACGGATTCCTACAATGAGCAGTTCTTC. This encodes CASSVGTDSYNEQFF. The variable domain in full, completed from reference TRBV9 and TRBJ2-1, reads DSGVTQTPKHLITATGQRVTLRCSPRSGDLSVYWYQQSLDQGLQFLIQYYNGEERAKGNILERFSAQQFPDLHSELNLSSLELGDSALYFCASSVGTDSYNEQFFGPGTRLTVL.

The chain links TRBV20-1 to TRBJ2-1; unclear D gene. The V gene's germline CDR1 is DFQATT and CDR2 SNEGSKA (reference sequence). CDR3 length: 15 residues. Trimming took off 3 bases at V and 0 bases at J, with 12 bases between the two ends. The CDR3 region has the DNA TGCAGTGCTAGTCAAGGGCGGAACTCCTACAATGAGCAGTTCTTC. It is translated as CSASQGRNSYNEQFF.

This clonotype occurred many times. The chain combines TRBV28 with TRBJ2-2; a possible D gene is TRBD2 (5 bases). Germline CDR1 reads MDHEN; CDR2 reads SYDVKM. The CDR3 contains 15 residues. The V end was cut by 4 bases, the J end by 6 bases, with 15 bases between. Here the CDR3 reads CASSSNRVGAGELFF. The DNA for the CDR3 is TGTGCCAGCAGTTCGAACCGGGTCGGGGCCGGGGAGCTGTTTTTT.

About this clonotype: The junction departs from the called germline gene at one end, perhaps through a read error. V is TRBV15 and J is TRBJ2-5; D not certain. This CDR3 is built from 13 residues. Per the germline V gene, CDR1 is LNHNV and CDR2 is YYDKDF (reference sequence). In DNA, the CDR3 is TGTGCCACCAGCAGAGTCCCACAAGAGGCCCAGTACTTC. It translates to CATSRVPQEAQYF.

With regard to this clonotype: This may be a read error, as it is one base from a much larger clone. This rearrangement joins TRBV20-1 to TRBJ1-1, with D tentatively TRBD1 (5 bases). Trimming removed 6 bases at V and 9 bases at J, with 17 bases between. The CDR3 is made up of 12 amino acids. The germline V gene encodes CDR1 DFQATT and CDR2 SNEGSKA (reference sequence). The CDR3 reads CSAHGRDWQAFF. The CDR3 DNA sequence: TGCAGTGCGCACGGCCGGGACTGGCAAGCTTTCTTT.

This clonotype was seen ten or more times. V usage is TRBV21-1 and J usage is TRBJ2-5; the table names TRBD1, a call not compared with the DNA. TRBV21-1 is marked as a pseudogene. The CDR3 spans 16 residues. The CDR3 sequence is CASSKRANRGSETQYF. In DNA form, the CDR3 reads TGTGCCAGCAGCAAAAGGGCAAACAGGGGCTCCGAGACCCAGTACTTC.

Of note for this clonotype: With a much larger clone just one base away, this may be a read error. The final CDR3 position lacks the conserved phenylalanine or tryptophan, pointing to a likely read error. The rearrangement links TRBV24-1 to TRBJ2-5; 8 bases line up with TRBD1. Germline CDR1 reads KGHDR; CDR2 reads SFDVKD. This CDR3 has 16 residues. V lost 4 bases to trimming and J lost 4 bases; unmatched junction nucleotides: 10. The CDR3 DNA is TGTGCCACCAGTGACCCCGACAGGGGACGGTCAGAGACCCAGTACCTC. It is translated as CATSDPDRGRSETQYL.

This clonotype was recorded at least ten times. The V and J genes are TRBV27 and TRBJ1-5, with D possibly being TRBD1 (6 bases). The germline V gene has CDR1 MNHEY and CDR2 SMNVEV (reference sequence). The V and J ends lost 1 base and 6 bases respectively, with 10 bases between them. The CDR3 consists of 14 residues. The CDR3 is CASSLLGGSQPQHF. In DNA form, the CDR3 reads TGTGCCAGCAGTTTATTAGGGGGTAGTCAGCCCCAGCATTTT.

This clonotype was seen many times. V is TRBV29-1 and J is TRBJ2-2; possibly TRBD2 for D (7 bases). Germline CDR1 and CDR2: SQVTM and ANQGSEA. This CDR3 has 16 amino acids. The V gene lost 1 base and the J gene lost 7 bases, with 19 bases spanning the gap. The CDR3 sequence is CSVEGHVGGRGGELFF. In DNA, the CDR3 is TGCAGCGTTGAAGGTCACGTCGGGGGGCGAGGCGGGGAGCTGTTTTTT.

The V call is TRBV27, the J call TRBJ2-7; D remains ambiguous. The CDR3 has 13 residues. Trimming pared 3 bases from V and 3 bases from J, leaving 9 bases between. The germline V gene has CDR1 MNHEY and CDR2 SMNVEV (reference sequence). The CDR3 protein is CASSLSANYEQYF. In DNA form, the CDR3 reads TGTGCCAGCAGTTTGTCGGCCAACTACGAGCAGTACTTC.

Comment on this clonotype: Its ends do not fully match the called genes, so a read error is possible. The chain couples TRBV7-7 to TRBJ2-1, with D hard to call. This CDR3 region has 13 residues. Germline V lookup: CDR1 SSHAT, CDR2 FNYEAQ (reference sequence). CDR3 nucleotides: TGTGCTAGCAGCTTAGGCGCAGGTTCTGAGCAGTTCTTC. Residues: CASSLGAGSEQFF.

This clonotype was counted many times. The gene calls are TRBV25-1 and TRBJ2-3; D uncertain. The germline V gene has CDR1 MGHDK and CDR2 SYGVNS. Trimming took 0 bases from V and 1 from J, leaving 17 bases between them. The CDR3 spans 18 residues. In DNA, the CDR3 is TGTGCCAGCAGTGAATATCCCTCAACTCGGAAATGCACAGATACGCAGTATTTT. It specifies CASSEYPSTRKCTDTQYF.

As regards this clonotype: This may stem from a read error, because a much larger clone lies one nucleotide away. This chain connects TRBV9 to TRBJ2-7; D gene ambiguous. Germline assignment: CDR1 SGDLS and CDR2 YYNGEE. Trimming cost V 3 bases and J 0 bases, with 10 bases left between them. The CDR3 spans 14 residues. This CDR3 is CASSDRVISYEQYF. Written as DNA, the CDR3 is TGTGCCAGCAGCGACCGGGTCATCTCCTACGAGCAGTACTTC.

Of note for this clonotype: This may be a read error, as it is one base from a much larger clone. The chain recombines TRBV29-1 with TRBJ1-1; 7 bases line up with TRBD1. The CDR3 is 11 amino acids. CDR1 and CDR2 from the germline V gene are SQVTM and ANQGSEA. The CDR3 bases are TGCAGCGTTGACGGGACAGTTCTAACTTCCTTT. Translated, it gives CSVDGTVLTSF.

This clonotype was seen at least ten times. The chain couples TRBV7-6 to TRBJ2-6, with D perhaps assigned TRBD1 or TRBD2 (5 bases each). The V and J ends lost 0 bases and 0 bases respectively, with 12 bases between them. CDR1 and CDR2 (germline): SGHVS, FNYEAQ. CDR3 size: 18 residues. The DNA of the CDR3 is TGTGCCAGCAGCTTAGCGCGCCAGGGACCCTCTGGGGCCAACGTCCTGACTTTC. It codes for CASSLARQGPSGANVLTF.

This clonotype was observed many times. J is TRBJ2-3 and V is TRBV4-1, with D perhaps given as TRBD1 or TRBD2 (5 bases each). Trimming removed 5 bases from V and 0 bases from J, with 27 bases in between. CDR1 and CDR2 from the germline V gene are MGHRA and YSYEKL. This CDR3 spans 20 amino acids. The CDR3 loop reads CASSIPGTLSTKESTDTQYF. The CDR3 DNA follows: TGCGCCAGCAGCATACCCGGGACCTTATCGACCAAGGAGAGCACAGATACGCAGTATTTT.

This clonotype was recorded at least ten times. The J gene is TRBJ2-7, the V gene TRBV4-1; unclear D gene. The CDR3 loop spans 13 amino acids. The V and J ends lost 3 bases and 2 bases respectively, with 8 bases between them. From germline, CDR1 is MGHRA and CDR2 YSYEKL. The CDR3 region is CASSHDAAYEQYF. The DNA for the CDR3 is TGCGCCAGCAGCCACGACGCCGCCTACGAGCAGTACTTC.

This clonotype has just a few counts. The J gene is TRBJ1-1, the V gene TRBV28, with unresolved D. Per germline, CDR1 MDHEN and CDR2 SYDVKM. The ends were cut back, 2 bases at V and 4 bases at J, with 11 bases in the middle. The CDR3 has 14 amino acids. In nucleotides, the CDR3 is TGTGCCAGCAGTTTAGGAGGGAGTGGCACTGAAGCTTTCTTT. Translating it yields CASSLGGSGTEAFF. Full variable domain (outside the CDR3, taken from reference TRBV28 and TRBJ1-1): DVKVTQSSRYLVKRTGEKVFLECVQDMDHENMFWYRQDPGLGLRLIYFSYDVKMKEKGDIPEGYSVSREKKERFSLILESASTNQTSMYLCASSLGGSGTEAFFGQGTRLTVV.

As regards this clonotype: At one of its ends the junction is not consistent with the germline gene, which may arise from a read error. The chain couples TRBV5-3 to TRBJ2-7, with D maybe TRBD2 (6 bases). TRBV5-3 is identified as an open reading frame with a role that is uncertain. CDR3 length: 13 amino acids. The CDR3 DNA follows: TGTGCCAGCAGCTTGCAGGGACTCTACGAGCAGTACTTC. This gives the protein CASSLQGLYEQYF.

In the case of this clonotype: A much larger clonotype is one base distant, so this may be a read error. The rearrangement uses TRBV7-9 and TRBJ2-2; the D call may be TRBD1 or TRBD2 (5 bases each). Looked up from germline, CDR1 is SEHNR and CDR2 is FQNEAQ (reference sequence). V was clipped by 5 bases and J by 5 bases, with 9 bases between them. The CDR3 runs to 13 residues. The CDR3: CASSRDGTGELFF. In DNA form, the CDR3 reads TGTGCCAGCAGCCGGGACGGTACCGGGGAGCTGTTTTTT.

There are a few counts of this clonotype. The rearrangement uses TRBV7-9 and TRBJ2-1; 8 bases agree with TRBD1. The CDR3 contains 18 residues. V lost 4 bases, J lost 2 bases, and 13 bases stayed unmatched. Germline V gene lookup returns CDR1 SEHNR and CDR2 FQNEAQ (reference sequence). CDR3 amino acids: CASSSSPGADRAYNEQFF. CDR3 nucleotides: TGTGCCAGCAGCTCGTCCCCGGGGGCGGACAGGGCCTACAATGAGCAGTTCTTC. The variable domain in full, with the rest retrieved from reference TRBV7-9 and TRBJ2-1, is DTGVSQNPRHKITKRGQNVTFRCDPISEHNRLYWYRQTLGQGPEFLTYFQNEAQLEKSRLLSDRFSAERPKGSFSTLEIQRTEQGDSAMYLCASSSSPGADRAYNEQFFGPGTRLTVL.

This clonotype showed up many times. This chain connects TRBV11-3 to TRBJ2-7; TRBD2 matches 7 bases. The CDR3 is 13 residues long. V shed 8 bases and J 3 bases; nucleotides not matched to a gene: 7. In germline, CDR1 is SGHNT, CDR2 YENEEA. CDR3 region: CASSGGSGYEQYF. The DNA for the CDR3 is TGTGCCAGCTCCGGGGGGAGCGGCTACGAGCAGTACTTC.

This clonotype was counted at least ten times. V and J are TRBV5-8 and TRBJ2-7; 7 bases map to TRBD1. With 1 base clipped from V and 3 bases from J, the junction kept 7 bases outside the gene matches. CDR3 size: 15 residues. Germline loops: CDR1 SGHTS, CDR2 YDEGEE. The CDR3 DNA reads TGTGCCAGCAGCTTGTCCGGGACAGCTTACTACGAGCAGTACTTC. This translates into CASSLSGTAYYEQYF.